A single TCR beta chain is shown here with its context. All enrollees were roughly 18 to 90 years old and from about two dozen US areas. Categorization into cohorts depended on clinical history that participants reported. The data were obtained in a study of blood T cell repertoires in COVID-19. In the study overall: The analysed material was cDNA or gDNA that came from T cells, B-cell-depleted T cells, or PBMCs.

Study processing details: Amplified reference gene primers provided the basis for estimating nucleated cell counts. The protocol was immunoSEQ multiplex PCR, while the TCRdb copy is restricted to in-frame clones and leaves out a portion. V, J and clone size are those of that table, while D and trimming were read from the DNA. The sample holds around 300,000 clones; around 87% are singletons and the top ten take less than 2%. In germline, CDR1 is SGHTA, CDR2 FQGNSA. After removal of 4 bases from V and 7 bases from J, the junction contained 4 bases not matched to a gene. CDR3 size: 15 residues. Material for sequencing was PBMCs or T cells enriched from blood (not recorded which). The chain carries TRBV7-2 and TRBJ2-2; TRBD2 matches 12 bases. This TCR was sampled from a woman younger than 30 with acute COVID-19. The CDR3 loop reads CASSSSGGGLGELFF. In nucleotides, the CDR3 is TGTGCCAGCAGCTCTAGCGGGGGGGGCCTCGGGGAGCTGTTTTTT.